This TCR beta chain is drawn from a study of immune cell composition in non-small cell lung cancer. Produced via immunoSEQ multiplex PCR; TCRdb's table is partial and in-frame only. The table shows around 6,600 clones, with roughly 80% occurring only once. This CDR3 is built from 14 residues. Germline values: CDR1 SGHTA, CDR2 FQGNSA. Deletions cut 4 bases from V and 2 bases from J, with 11 bases between. The rearrangement joins TRBV7-2 to TRBJ1-2; a possible D gene is TRBD1 (6 bases). Sequenced input: lung tumor tissue. The receptor was isolated from a human donor with non-small cell lung cancer. CDR3 DNA: TGTGCCAGCAGCTCTCGGACAGCAAACTATGGCTACACCTTC. Translation gives CASSSRTANYGYTF.